This T cell receptor (beta chain) was observed in a study of blood T cell repertoires in COVID-19. The overall study: PBMCs, B-cell-depleted T cells, or T cells provided the cDNA or gDNA that made up the material.

The CDR3 has 13 amino acids. Germline V gene sequence: CDR1 LGHDT, CDR2 YNNKEL (reference sequence). V was cut by 4 bases and J by 4 bases, with 10 bases left in between. The method was immunoSEQ multiplex PCR; TCRdb's version includes in-frame clones alone and lacks a portion of them. Counted here are some 150,000 clones, approximately 85% occurring once; the ten biggest clones make up about 1.2%. The receptor was derived from a man aged 60-69 years who had recovered from COVID-19. V and J are TRBV3-1 (or the pseudogene TRBV3-2) and TRBJ1-1; no definite D call. What was sequenced was peripheral blood. CDR3 loop: CASSPRGGTEAFF. The CDR3 nucleotides are TGTGCCAGCAGCCCCAGAGGAGGCACTGAAGCTTTCTTT.